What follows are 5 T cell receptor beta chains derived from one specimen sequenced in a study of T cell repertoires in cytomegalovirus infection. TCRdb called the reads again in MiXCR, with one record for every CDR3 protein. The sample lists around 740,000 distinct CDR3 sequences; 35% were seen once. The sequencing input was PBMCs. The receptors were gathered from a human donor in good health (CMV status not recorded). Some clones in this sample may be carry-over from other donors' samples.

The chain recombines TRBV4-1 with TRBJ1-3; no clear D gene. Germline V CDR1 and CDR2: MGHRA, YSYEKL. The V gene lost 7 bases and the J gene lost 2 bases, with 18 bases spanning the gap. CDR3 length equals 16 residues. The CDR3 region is CASKISEGPPGNTIYF. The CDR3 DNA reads TGCGCCAGCAAAATTTCGGAGGGCCCACCTGGAAACACCATATATTTT.

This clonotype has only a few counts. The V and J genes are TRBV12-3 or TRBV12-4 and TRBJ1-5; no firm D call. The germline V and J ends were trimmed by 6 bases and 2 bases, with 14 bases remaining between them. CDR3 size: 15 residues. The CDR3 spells CASSPGNTGNQPQHF. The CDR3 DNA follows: TGTGCCAGCAGCCCCGGGAACACGGGCAATCAGCCCCAGCATTTT.

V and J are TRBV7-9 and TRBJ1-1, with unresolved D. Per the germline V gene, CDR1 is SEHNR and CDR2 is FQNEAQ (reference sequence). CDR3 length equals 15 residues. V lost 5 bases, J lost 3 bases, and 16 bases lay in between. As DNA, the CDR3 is TGTGCCAGCAGCCAGGAGGGTGGTCGATACACTGAAGCTTTCTTT. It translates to CASSQEGGRYTEAFF.

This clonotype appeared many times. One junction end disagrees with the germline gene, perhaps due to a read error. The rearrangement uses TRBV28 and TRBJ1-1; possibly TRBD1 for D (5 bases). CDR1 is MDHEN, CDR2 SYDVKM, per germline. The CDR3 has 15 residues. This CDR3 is CASSPTQQVRVYGSF. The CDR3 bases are TGTGCCAGCAGTCCCACACAACAGGTACGGGTGTATGGGAGTTTT.

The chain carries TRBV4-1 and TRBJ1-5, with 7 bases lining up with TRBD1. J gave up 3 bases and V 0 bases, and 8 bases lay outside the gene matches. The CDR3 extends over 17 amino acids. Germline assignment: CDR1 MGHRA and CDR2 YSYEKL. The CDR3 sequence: CASSQDQGGGANQPQHF. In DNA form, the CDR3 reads TGCGCCAGCAGCCAAGATCAGGGGGGGGGGGCCAATCAGCCCCAGCATTTT.